The 11 T cell receptor beta chains given below trace back to one sample, sequenced in a study of CD8 T cells in ankylosing spondylitis. These receptors have no identified antigens. Findings and limits, study-wide: Blood of patients with ankylosing spondylitis appeared to be characterized by a TCR beta motif of fewer than 10 highly homologous variants.

TCRdb used MiXCR to reprocess the 5' RACE reads, holding one entry per CDR3 protein. Of roughly 470,000 distinct CDR3 sequences in the sample, roughly 26% were seen once. The sample was blood, either unsorted or a sorted T cell fraction (not recorded which). The receptors were gathered from a male donor with ankylosing spondylitis.

V usage is TRBV20-1 and J usage is TRBJ2-5; a weak D match, TRBD2 (7 bases). The germline V and J ends were trimmed by 8 bases and 4 bases, with 17 bases remaining between them. CDR3 length: 13 amino acids. Per the germline V gene, CDR1 is DFQATT and CDR2 is SNEGSKA (reference sequence). CDR3 in amino acids: CSHPPGGGETQYF. For the CDR3, the DNA is TGCAGTCACCCGCCGGGGGGCGGAGAGACCCAGTACTTC.

The CDR3 DNA follows: TGTGCCAGCAGTGTCTCTGACAGGGGTGGAGAGACCCAGTACTTC. Protein sequence: CASSVSDRGGETQYF. The chain is built from TRBV6-1 and TRBJ2-5; 8 nucleotides match TRBD1. J gave up 4 bases and V 4 bases, and 8 bases lay outside the gene matches. This CDR3 is 15 amino acids long. The germline V gene encodes CDR1 MNHNS and CDR2 SASEGT.

The CDR3 DNA reads TGCGCCAGCAGCCTCGGGACAGAGGGTCAGCCCCAGCATTTT. Residues: CASSLGTEGQPQHF. The rearrangement joins TRBV5-1 to TRBJ1-5; the match to TRBD1 covers 7 bases. The CDR3 totals 14 residues. Per the germline V gene, CDR1 is SGHRS and CDR2 is YFSETQ. The trim removed 4 bases at V and 6 bases at J, leaving 7 bases unmatched.

This chain joins TRBV29-1 and TRBJ2-3; D possibly matches TRBD1 or TRBD2 (5 bases each). CDR1 and CDR2 from the germline V gene are SQVTM and ANQGSEA. The CDR3 consists of 13 residues. V lost 7 bases and J lost 5, with 16 bases in between. CDR3 coding DNA: TGCAGCGGGCGATCGCCTGGGGGAGATACGCAGTATTTT. Protein sequence: CSGRSPGGDTQYF.

The chain links TRBV3-1 to TRBJ2-4; TRBD1 is a possible D gene (5 bases). Germline loops: CDR1 LGHDT, CDR2 YNNKEL (reference sequence). V lost 2 bases and J lost 4, with 9 bases in between. This CDR3 region has 14 residues. CDR3 nucleotides: TGTGCCAGCAGCCAACCAGGGTCGAAAAACATTCAGTACTTC. Translating gives CASSQPGSKNIQYF.

Only a few counts were recorded for this clonotype. The CDR3 region is CASSQQGWSNQPQHF. In DNA form, the CDR3 reads TGTGCCAGCAGCCAACAGGGATGGAGCAATCAGCCCCAGCATTTT. The V and J genes are TRBV12-3 or TRBV12-4 and TRBJ1-5, with D possibly being TRBD1 (6 bases). Trimming took 6 bases from V and 1 from J, leaving 13 bases between them. This CDR3 region has 15 residues.

This clonotype came up a few times. The rearrangement joins TRBV6-1 to TRBJ1-2; possibly TRBD1 for D (6 bases). The ends were cut back, 6 bases at V and 4 bases at J, with 12 bases in the middle. Germline CDR1 and CDR2: MNHNS and SASEGT. CDR3 length: 13 residues. The CDR3, as DNA: TGTGCCAGCAGAGGGGGGGCAGGCTATGGCTACACCTTC. Amino acids: CASRGGAGYGYTF.

This chain uses TRBV15 with TRBJ2-1; no clear D. The CDR3 loop spans 13 amino acids. The germline V gene encodes CDR1 LNHNV and CDR2 YYDKDF (reference sequence). Deletions cut 3 bases from V and 12 bases from J, with 15 bases between. CDR3: CATSREAPLGQFF. The CDR3 DNA follows: TGTGCCACCAGCAGGGAAGCTCCCTTGGGGCAGTTCTTC.

The chain is built from TRBV10-3 and TRBJ2-1; TRBD2 is a possible D gene (5 bases). The CDR3 loop spans 12 amino acids. CDR1 is ENHRY, CDR2 SYGVKD, per germline. Trimming shortened V by 8 bases and J by 0 bases, and 5 bases separated the two germline ends. The CDR3 here is CAIGSSYNEQFF. CDR3 nucleotide sequence: TGTGCCATCGGGAGCTCCTACAATGAGCAGTTCTTC.

This clonotype has more than one count but fewer than ten. This rearrangement joins TRBV5-1 to TRBJ2-1; D is undetermined. Deletions cut 1 base from V and 0 bases from J, with 14 bases between. CDR1 and CDR2 (germline): SGHRS, YFSETQ. This CDR3 is built from 17 residues. The CDR3 region is CASSLILQAPSYNEQFF. CDR3 coding DNA: TGCGCCAGCAGCTTGATCTTGCAGGCCCCCTCCTACAATGAGCAGTTCTTC.

The V gene is TRBV20-1, the J gene TRBJ2-6; weak D call: TRBD1 (5 bases). CDR3 length: 14 amino acids. Trimming left V 5 bases short and J 1 base short, with 9 bases between. Germline V CDR1 and CDR2: DFQATT, SNEGSKA (reference sequence). Here the CDR3 DNA reads TGCAGTGCTTTGGGGCCATCTGGGGCCAACGTCCTGACTTTC. Translating gives CSALGPSGANVLTF.